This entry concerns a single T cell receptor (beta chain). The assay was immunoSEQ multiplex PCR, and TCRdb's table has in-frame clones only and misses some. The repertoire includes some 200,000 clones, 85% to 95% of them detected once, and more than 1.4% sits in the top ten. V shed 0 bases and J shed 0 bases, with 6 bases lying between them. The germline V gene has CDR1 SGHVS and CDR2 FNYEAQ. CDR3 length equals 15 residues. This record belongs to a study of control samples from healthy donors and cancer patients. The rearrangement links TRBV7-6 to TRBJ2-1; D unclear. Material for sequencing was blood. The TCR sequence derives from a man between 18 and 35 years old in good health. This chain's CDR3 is CASSLADSSYNEQFF. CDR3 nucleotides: TGTGCCAGCAGCTTAGCGGATAGCTCCTACAATGAGCAGTTCTTC.